Listed here are 30 T cell receptor beta chains from one sample, sequenced in a study of blood T cell repertoires in COVID-19. Method: immunoSEQ multiplex PCR; TCRdb's copy keeps in-frame clones and lacks some. The table records about 280,000 clones, 85% to 90% of them present only once. Sample: peripheral blood. The source of these receptors is a middle-aged man with acute or convalescent COVID-19.

The rearrangement uses TRBV10-3 and TRBJ1-5; 10 nucleotides match TRBD1. The CDR3 totals 17 residues. With V trimmed by 3 bases and J by 0 bases, 5 bases remained unmatched. Germline CDR1 is ENHRY and CDR2 is SYGVKD. CDR3 nucleotide sequence: TGTGCCATCAGTGATGGGACAGGGGCGACTAGCAATCAGCCCCAGCATTTT. Translating gives CAISDGTGATSNQPQHF.

The chain is built from TRBV24-1 and TRBJ2-1, with D possibly being TRBD1 (6 bases). The CDR3 runs 16 residues. CDR1 and CDR2 from the germline V gene are KGHDR and SFDVKD. V shed 3 bases and J shed 0 bases, with 11 bases lying between them. This CDR3 reads CATSDPGASSYNEQFF. Here the CDR3 DNA reads TGTGCCACCAGTGATCCAGGGGCGAGCTCCTACAATGAGCAGTTCTTC.

J is TRBJ2-2 and V is TRBV5-4; D not resolved. The CDR3 is 12 residues long. Trimming took off 2 bases at V and 5 bases at J, with 4 bases between the two ends. From germline, CDR1 is SGHNT and CDR2 YYREEE (reference sequence). The CDR3 nucleotides are TGTGCCAGCAGCTTTCCTACCGGGGAGCTGTTTTTT. As protein: CASSFPTGELFF.

The chain recombines TRBV5-1 with TRBJ1-5; D call uncertain. Per the germline V gene, CDR1 is SGHRS and CDR2 is YFSETQ. This CDR3 has 14 amino acids. The V gene lost 1 base and the J gene lost 8 bases, with 13 bases spanning the gap. The CDR3 nucleotides are TGCGCCAGCAGCTTGAGTGGGAGTGGGGAGCCCCAGCATTTT. This encodes CASSLSGSGEPQHF. The entire variable domain, with the rest obtained from reference TRBV5-1 and TRBJ1-5, is as follows: KAGVTQTPRYLIKTRGQQVTLSCSPISGHRSVSWYQQTPGQGLQFLFEYFSETQRNKGNFPGRFSGRQFSNSRSEMNVSTLELGDSALYLCASSLSGSGEPQHFGDGTRLSIL.

The V call is TRBV3-1 (or the pseudogene TRBV3-2), the J call TRBJ1-6; 10 positions agree with TRBD1. The CDR3 runs 18 residues. Germline CDR1 and CDR2: LGHDT and YNNKEL (reference sequence). V lost 4 bases to trimming and J lost 5 bases; unmatched junction nucleotides: 11. The chain's CDR3 is CASSLTGDRGTHNSPLHF. CDR3 nucleotide sequence: TGTGCCAGCAGCCTGACCGGGGACAGGGGCACTCATAATTCACCCCTCCACTTT.

V gene TRBV2 combines with J gene TRBJ1-1; 7 nucleotides match TRBD1. Trimming took 6 bases from V and 3 from J; bases not matched to a gene: 10. Germline V lookup: CDR1 SNHLY, CDR2 FYNNEI. CDR3 length: 15 residues. CDR3 protein: CASRSRGGADTEAFF. For the CDR3, the DNA is TGTGCCAGCAGGTCGAGAGGGGGCGCGGACACTGAAGCTTTCTTT.

This chain connects TRBV2 to TRBJ2-1; D might be TRBD1 (5 bases). The CDR3 is made up of 14 amino acids. The germline CDR1 and CDR2 sequences are SNHLY and FYNNEI. The V and J ends lost 8 bases and 7 bases respectively, with 18 bases between them. CDR3 amino acids: CASAQGSSWNEQFF. For the CDR3, the DNA is TGTGCCAGCGCTCAGGGATCCTCGTGGAATGAGCAGTTCTTC.

J is TRBJ1-1 and V is TRBV6-2 or TRBV6-3; D is possibly TRBD1 (5 bases). The CDR3 is 14 amino acids. V was clipped by 4 bases and J by 9 bases, with 18 bases between them. CDR1 is MNHEY and CDR2 is SVGEGT in the germline V gene. Here the CDR3 DNA reads TGTGCCAGCAGTTTGAGTCAACGGGGGTCCCAAGCTTTCTTT. Its translation is CASSLSQRGSQAFF.

Concerning this clone: One end of the junction fails to match germline, which may point to a read error. This chain uses TRBV5-5 with TRBJ1-1; tentatively, D is TRBD1 (6 bases). Per germline, CDR1 SGHKS and CDR2 YYEKEE (reference sequence). This CDR3 is built from 13 residues. The CDR3 loop reads CASSLEGTPKSPF. Written as DNA, the CDR3 is TGTGCCAGCAGCTTGGAGGGGACACCTAAAAGCCCTTTT.

The rearrangement uses TRBV7-2 and TRBJ1-2; possibly TRBD1 for D (5 bases). Germline CDR1 and CDR2: SGHTA and FQGNSA. V lost 5 bases and J lost 2, with 18 bases in between. CDR3 length: 16 residues. CDR3 nucleotides: TGTGCCAGCAGCCTCAGGGCGGTGGCCTCCAACTATGGCTACACCTTC. The encoded protein is CASSLRAVASNYGYTF.

V usage is TRBV6-5 and J usage is TRBJ2-6; no reliable D call. Germline CDR1 is MNHEY and CDR2 is SVGAGI. The V gene lost 3 bases and the J gene lost 0 bases, with 9 bases spanning the gap. The CDR3 has 16 residues. The CDR3 DNA is TGTGCCAGCAGTTATTGGGCCAACTCTGGGGCCAACGTCCTGACTTTC. Residues: CASSYWANSGANVLTF.

This sequence joins TRBV4-1 and TRBJ2-1; 8 bases agree with TRBD2. CDR3 length equals 16 residues. The V gene end was trimmed by 0 bases and the J gene end by 3 bases; junction bases not matched to a gene: 4. Germline V gene data show CDR1 as MGHRA and CDR2 as YSYEKL. CDR3 nucleotides: TGCGCCAGCAGCCAAGAGCCACTAGCGGTCTACAATGAGCAGTTCTTC. Protein sequence: CASSQEPLAVYNEQFF.

V is TRBV11-3 and J is TRBJ2-5, with TRBD1 matching over 12 bases. Germline lookup yields CDR1 SGHNT and CDR2 YENEEA. CDR3 size: 15 residues. Germline trimming cut 3 bases from V and 5 bases from J; bases unmatched to any gene: 4. For the CDR3, the DNA is TGTGCCAGCAGCTTGGGACAGGGGGCGCGGGAGACCCAGTACTTC. Amino acids: CASSLGQGARETQYF.

This clone was picked up a small number of times. The V gene is TRBV2, the J gene TRBJ1-6; 8 positions match TRBD1. Trimming cost V 3 bases and J 9 bases; bases outside gene matches: 7. Germline assignment: CDR1 SNHLY and CDR2 FYNNEI. The CDR3 runs to 15 residues. The CDR3 DNA reads TGTGCCAGCAGTGAGGGCAGGGGGCAAGGTTCACCCCTCCACTTT. Protein sequence: CASSEGRGQGSPLHF. Full variable domain (rest looked up from reference TRBV2 and TRBJ1-6): EPEVTQTPSHQVTQMGQEVILRCVPISNHLYFYWYRQILGQKVEFLVSFYNNEISEKSEIFDDQFSVERPDGSNFTLKIRSTKLEDSAMYFCASSEGRGQGSPLHFGNGTRLTVT.

This rearrangement joins TRBV7-2 to TRBJ2-2; tentative D call: TRBD2 (6 bases). The length of the CDR3 is 15 residues. V lost 5 bases to trimming and J lost 2 bases, with 12 bases between them. CDR1 and CDR2 (germline): SGHTA, FQGNSA. CDR3 in amino acids: CASSLGDLNTGELFF. CDR3 DNA: TGTGCCAGCAGCCTAGGGGACTTAAACACCGGGGAGCTGTTTTTT.

This chain links TRBV2 with TRBJ1-2; 7 bases fit TRBD1. The V gene's germline CDR1 is SNHLY and CDR2 FYNNEI. V gave up 9 bases and J gave up 6 bases; unmatched junction bases: 10. The CDR3 is 13 residues long. The DNA for the CDR3 is TGTGCCAGTACGAACAGGGGTTCAGATGGCTACACCTTC. This codes for CASTNRGSDGYTF.

V and J are TRBV7-6 and TRBJ2-6, with no clear D. V lost 1 base and J 1 base, leaving 5 bases between the germline ends. Germline values: CDR1 SGHVS, CDR2 FNYEAQ. The CDR3 is 15 residues long. CDR3 DNA: TGTGCCAGCAGCTTAGGAGGATCTGGGGCCAACGTCCTGACTTTC. Protein product: CASSLGGSGANVLTF.

The chain links TRBV15 to TRBJ2-7; D perhaps matches TRBD2 (7 bases). V was clipped by 3 bases and J by 4 bases, with 16 bases between them. Germline V gene sequence: CDR1 LNHNV, CDR2 YYDKDF (reference sequence). The length of the CDR3 is 15 residues. The CDR3 is CATSSRDKGGYEQYF. The CDR3 region has the DNA TGTGCCACCAGCAGCCGGGACAAGGGGGGGTACGAGCAGTACTTC.

The chain recombines TRBV2 with TRBJ2-1, with TRBD2 as a possible D gene (5 bases). In germline, CDR1 is SNHLY, CDR2 FYNNEI. The CDR3 loop spans 11 amino acids. Deletions cut 9 bases from V and 8 bases from J, with 11 bases between. CDR3 in amino acids: CASGLGDEQFF. CDR3 sequence (DNA): TGTGCCAGTGGACTGGGCGATGAGCAGTTCTTC. The full variable domain, rest sourced from reference TRBV2 and TRBJ2-1, is EPEVTQTPSHQVTQMGQEVILRCVPISNHLYFYWYRQILGQKVEFLVSFYNNEISEKSEIFDDQFSVERPDGSNFTLKIRSTKLEDSAMYFCASGLGDEQFFGPGTRLTVL.

The chain has TRBV7-6 and TRBJ2-2; weak D call: TRBD2 (5 bases). V lost 5 bases, J lost 0 bases, and 13 bases lay in between. The CDR3 has 16 residues. Germline CDR1 and CDR2: SGHVS and FNYEAQ. CDR3 sequence (DNA): TGTGCCAGCAGCCCTGGGAGCCAGCCGAACACCGGGGAGCTGTTTTTT. Its translation: CASSPGSQPNTGELFF.

The chain is built from TRBV5-4 and TRBJ2-5, with 7 bases that match TRBD1. This CDR3 has 16 amino acids. The V gene end was trimmed by 0 bases and the J gene end by 6 bases; junction bases not matched to a gene: 11. Germline V lookup: CDR1 SGHNT, CDR2 YYREEE (reference sequence). The CDR3, as DNA: TGTGCCAGCAGCTTGGGTTCAACAGGGGTGGGGAAGACCCAGTACTTC. This sequence encodes CASSLGSTGVGKTQYF.

The J gene is TRBJ1-4, the V gene TRBV6-5, with 9 bases identical to TRBD1. The germline V gene has CDR1 MNHEY and CDR2 SVGAGI. After removal of 2 bases from V and 8 bases from J, the junction contained 6 bases not matched to a gene. The CDR3 runs to 15 residues. This CDR3 reads CASSYTTGGNEKLFF. CDR3 nucleotides: TGTGCCAGCAGTTACACGACAGGGGGTAACGAAAAACTGTTTTTT.

This clone appeared a few times. The rearrangement uses TRBV24-1 and TRBJ1-2; D is perhaps TRBD1 (5 bases). Germline V gene lookup returns CDR1 KGHDR and CDR2 SFDVKD. Deletions cut 7 bases from V and 7 bases from J, with 15 bases between. This CDR3 has 13 residues. The CDR3 spells CATSEGPGGGYTF. CDR3 coding DNA: TGTGCCACCAGCGAGGGTCCCGGGGGTGGCTACACCTTC.

The chain links TRBV5-1 to TRBJ2-5; 12 nucleotides align to TRBD1. Germline CDR1 SGHRS, CDR2 YFSETQ. This CDR3 is 15 amino acids long. V lost 6 bases, J lost 4 bases, and 7 bases stayed unmatched. For the CDR3, the DNA is TGCGCCAGCACCCCCGGGACAGGGGGCCCAGAGACCCAGTACTTC. As protein: CASTPGTGGPETQYF. The variable domain in full, completed from reference TRBV5-1 and TRBJ2-5, reads KAGVTQTPRYLIKTRGQQVTLSCSPISGHRSVSWYQQTPGQGLQFLFEYFSETQRNKGNFPGRFSGRQFSNSRSEMNVSTLELGDSALYLCASTPGTGGPETQYFGPGTRLLVL.

This chain links TRBV18 with TRBJ2-1; 7 positions agree with TRBD2. CDR1 is KGHSH and CDR2 is LQKENI in the germline V gene. Trimming at V came to 6 bases and at J to 2 bases, leaving 10 bases not matched to a gene. The CDR3 is 16 residues long. CDR3 loop: CASSPVGGVAYNEQFF. The CDR3 coding sequence is TGTGCCAGCTCCCCCGTGGGGGGGGTTGCCTACAATGAGCAGTTCTTC.

The V and J genes are TRBV4-1 and TRBJ2-7; tentative D call: TRBD1 (5 bases). This CDR3 spans 14 amino acids. V lost 6 bases and J lost 1, with 13 bases in between. Germline V gene sequence: CDR1 MGHRA, CDR2 YSYEKL. The CDR3 DNA reads as TGCGCCAGCAGTCCTCTTAGGGGATCCTACGAGCAGTACTTC. This encodes CASSPLRGSYEQYF.

This rearrangement joins TRBV24-1 to TRBJ2-1, with D hard to call. There are 15 residues in the CDR3. Germline assignment: CDR1 KGHDR and CDR2 SFDVKD. The germline V and J ends were trimmed by 0 bases and 3 bases, with 8 bases remaining between them. CDR3 loop: CATSDLLADYNEQFF. For the CDR3, the DNA is TGTGCCACCAGTGATTTGCTGGCAGACTACAATGAGCAGTTCTTC.

Here the CDR3 DNA reads TGTGCCAGCTCCCCCTATGCCCCGCTACAGGGCTTGAACACTGAAGCTTTCTTT. This gives the protein CASSPYAPLQGLNTEAFF. The chain recombines TRBV18 with TRBJ1-1; TRBD1 might be the D (6 bases). Germline values: CDR1 KGHSH, CDR2 LQKENI. CDR3 size: 18 residues. The V end was cut by 6 bases, the J end by 0 bases, with 23 bases between.

The V call is TRBV4-2, the J call TRBJ2-7, with D perhaps TRBD2 (6 bases). V was clipped by 3 bases and J by 1 base, with 13 bases between them. Germline V lookup: CDR1 LGHNA, CDR2 YNFKEQ. There are 15 residues in the CDR3. Written as DNA, the CDR3 is TGTGCCAGCAGCCAGGTACGGGACTCATCCTACGAGCAGTACTTC. Its translation: CASSQVRDSSYEQYF.

The chain has TRBV5-6 and TRBJ1-1, with a possible D match to TRBD1 (6 bases). The CDR3 has 16 residues. Trimming removed 2 bases at V and 1 base at J, with 15 bases between. Germline lookup yields CDR1 SGHDT and CDR2 YYEEEE. The CDR3 DNA is TGTGCCAGCAGCTTACTAAAGGGACACCAGAACACTGAAGCTTTCTTT. Amino acids: CASSLLKGHQNTEAFF.